The 5 T cell receptor beta chains presented below share a single source sample, sequenced in a study of regulatory T cells in long-lasting Graves disease. According to the study, TCR beta libraries were built with iRepertoire HTBI primers and CDR3-region Arm-PCR. TCRdb reprocessed the multiplex PCR reads via MiXCR and lists one record per CDR3 protein. The table includes over 450,000 distinct CDR3 sequences, approximately 12% detected once. Time point given: newly diagnosed GD, antithyroid drugs for less than 3 months. Isolated PBMC RNA provided the starting material for the TCR library. The data also belong to a second study, concerning T cells in Graves' hyperthyroidism and ophthalmopathy.

Sequenced material: peripheral blood mononuclear cells (PBMCs), taken at new diagnosis, from a patient treated with antithyroid drugs. The source of these receptors is a woman between 25 and 40 years old with Graves disease.

This clonotype was seen only a few times. CDR3 protein: CASSEPIRGSYNEQFF. The DNA for the CDR3 is TGTGCCAGCAGTGAACCTATCAGGGGCTCCTACAATGAGCAGTTCTTC. The V call is TRBV6-1, the J call TRBJ2-1, with a tentative D call TRBD1 (6 bases). The CDR3 sequence is 16 residues long. The germline V gene encodes CDR1 MNHNS and CDR2 SASEGT. Trimming took 2 bases from V and 0 from J, leaving 11 bases between them.

The sample holds many counts of this clonotype. V is TRBV11-2 and J is TRBJ2-5, with D unclear. This CDR3 region has 14 residues. Trimming cost V 1 base and J 1 base, with 7 bases left between them. The germline V gene encodes CDR1 SGHAT and CDR2 FQNNGV. The CDR3 coding sequence is TGTGCCAGCAGCTTAGTTCGGATCCAAGAGACCCAGTACTTC. Translated: CASSLVRIQETQYF.

This clonotype was picked up many times. This CDR3 reads CASSIRRSDTQYF. The DNA of the CDR3 is TGTGCCAGCAGCATCCGTCGTTCAGATACGCAGTATTTT. V is TRBV11-2 and J is TRBJ2-3; D unresolved. The CDR3 spans 13 residues. The germline gives CDR1 SGHAT, CDR2 FQNNGV. Deletions cut 5 bases from V and 4 bases from J, with 10 bases between.

This clonotype was seen at least ten times. The chain combines TRBV7-2 with TRBJ1-1; D call uncertain. CDR3 length: 14 amino acids. Trimming left V 4 bases short and J 6 bases short, with 15 bases between. The germline gives CDR1 SGHTA, CDR2 FQGNSA. DNA of the CDR3: TGTGCCAGCAGCTCCCCAGAGGGAGCATCTGAAGCTTTCTTT. This codes for CASSSPEGASEAFF.

The chain uses TRBV25-1 and TRBJ1-2; D is perhaps TRBD1 (6 bases). CDR1 and CDR2 (germline): MGHDK, SYGVNS. Deletions cut 3 bases from V and 8 bases from J, with 13 bases between. The CDR3 has 13 residues. As DNA, the CDR3 is TGTGCCAGCAGTGAGGGGGCCCCCCCCGGCTACACCTTC. As protein: CASSEGAPPGYTF.